A single sample gave rise to the 24 T cell receptor beta chains below, sequenced in a study of OX40 agonist ivuxolimab in advanced cancers. Clones were read by immunoSEQ multiplex PCR, and TCRdb kept only the in-frame ones, dropping some. In the table there are around 61,000 clones, roughly 80% of which are singletons. The sample consisted of CD4+ or CD8+ T cells sorted from blood, taken in a trial of the OX40 agonist ivuxolimab. The receptors here all came from an adult with an advanced solid tumor such as melanoma, head and neck, liver or kidney cancer.

The chain has TRBV27 and TRBJ1-6; D gene ambiguous. Trimming removed 1 base at V and 5 bases at J, with 6 bases between. Per the germline V gene, CDR1 is MNHEY and CDR2 is SMNVEV (reference sequence). This CDR3 region has 14 residues. CDR3 bases: TGTGCCAGCAGTTTATACAGAGATAATTCACCCCTCCACTTT. Protein sequence: CASSLYRDNSPLHF.

V is TRBV5-1 and J is TRBJ2-1; D is ambiguous. Deletions cut 1 base from V and 4 bases from J, with 9 bases between. The CDR3 has 14 residues. Per germline, CDR1 SGHRS and CDR2 YFSETQ. The DNA for the CDR3 is TGCGCCAGCAGCTTGCACAGCAAGTACAATGAGCAGTTCTTC. Its translation is CASSLHSKYNEQFF.

This clone was seen a handful of times. The chain carries TRBV5-4 and TRBJ1-1; D not resolved. The germline V gene encodes CDR1 SGHNT and CDR2 YYREEE (reference sequence). CDR3 length: 12 amino acids. V lost 1 base, J lost 3 bases, and 4 bases lay in between. The CDR3 DNA sequence: TGTGCCAGCAGCTTGTCGGACACTGAAGCTTTCTTT. Its protein is CASSLSDTEAFF. The variable domain in full, completed from reference TRBV5-4 and TRBJ1-1, reads ETGVTQSPTHLIKTRGQQVTLRCSSQSGHNTVSWYQQALGQGPQFIFQYYREEENGRGNFPPRFSGLQFPNYSSELNVNALELDDSALYLCASSLSDTEAFFGQGTRLTVV.

The J gene is TRBJ2-3, the V gene TRBV5-4, with 7 bases aligning to TRBD1. Germline CDR1 is SGHNT and CDR2 is YYREEE (reference sequence). The CDR3 contains 15 residues. With V trimmed by 4 bases and J by 4 bases, 9 bases remained unmatched. This CDR3 reads CASSIVTGTPDTQYF. Written as DNA, the CDR3 is TGTGCCAGCAGCATAGTGACAGGGACCCCAGATACGCAGTATTTT.

This chain links TRBV19 with TRBJ1-1; D is undetermined. The CDR3 spans 14 residues. Trimming stripped 2 bases from V and 0 bases from J, with 7 bases between. The germline V gene encodes CDR1 LNHDA and CDR2 SQIVND (reference sequence). The CDR3 DNA sequence: TGTGCCAGTAGTATATGGGTTATGAACACTGAAGCTTTCTTT. It is translated as CASSIWVMNTEAFF.

The chain combines TRBV6-5 with TRBJ1-1; D perhaps matches TRBD1 (5 bases). Germline CDR1 and CDR2: MNHEY and SVGAGI. This CDR3 is built from 12 residues. Trimming took 5 bases from V and 8 from J, leaving 12 bases between them. CDR3 DNA: TGTGCCAGCAGTACCGGGACGGGCGAAGCTTTCTTT. It codes for CASSTGTGEAFF.

The V gene is TRBV19, the J gene TRBJ1-2, with D hard to call. The CDR3 has 13 amino acids. Trimming shortened V by 7 bases and J by 5 bases, and 14 bases separated the two germline ends. Germline V gene lookup returns CDR1 LNHDA and CDR2 SQIVND (reference sequence). Here the CDR3 DNA reads TGTGCCAGTAAGTTCCAGGACCGTTATGGCTACACCTTC. It specifies CASKFQDRYGYTF.

This clone was observed a handful of times. V usage is TRBV5-4 and J usage is TRBJ2-5; D possibly corresponds to TRBD1 (5 bases). The CDR3 is 14 residues long. Looked up from germline, CDR1 is SGHNT and CDR2 is YYREEE (reference sequence). With 4 bases removed from V and 4 bases from J, the gap between germline ends came to 14 bases. The CDR3 DNA reads TGTGCCAGCAGCATCAAGTTGGGGCGAGAGACCCAGTACTTC. This sequence encodes CASSIKLGRETQYF.

The chain combines TRBV7-2 with TRBJ2-1, with D unresolved. The germline V gene encodes CDR1 SGHTA and CDR2 FQGNSA. V lost 0 bases and J 8 bases, leaving 11 bases between the germline ends. The CDR3 loop spans 14 amino acids. CDR3 loop: CASSLAPGGYEQFF. Written as DNA, the CDR3 is TGTGCCAGCAGCTTAGCCCCCGGCGGCTATGAGCAGTTCTTC. The full variable domain, with the rest looked up from reference TRBV7-2 and TRBJ2-1, is GAGVSQSPSNKVTEKGKDVELRCDPISGHTALYWYRQSLGQGLEFLIYFQGNSAPDKSGLPSDRFSAERTGGSVSTLTIQRTQQEDSAVYLCASSLAPGGYEQFFGPGTRLTVL.

The V and J genes are TRBV19 and TRBJ2-1; TRBD2 agrees at 9 bases. Germline CDR1 LNHDA, CDR2 SQIVND (reference sequence). The CDR3 contains 15 residues. V was pared by 3 bases and J by 3 bases, with 3 bases of the junction left unmatched. The CDR3 reads CASSIIAGDYNEQFF. The CDR3 DNA reads TGTGCCAGTAGTATTATAGCGGGAGACTACAATGAGCAGTTCTTC.

The chain recombines TRBV9 with TRBJ2-1, with TRBD2 matching 9 bases. Germline CDR1 reads SGDLS; CDR2 reads YYNGEE. The trim removed 2 bases at V and 8 bases at J, leaving 8 bases unmatched. The CDR3 totals 15 residues. CDR3 loop: CASSVERGLADEQFF. As DNA, the CDR3 is TGTGCCAGCAGCGTTGAAAGGGGACTAGCTGATGAGCAGTTCTTC.

This clone occurred once. The chain recombines TRBV5-8 with TRBJ1-4, with no clear D. The CDR3 is 15 amino acids. Germline V gene lookup returns CDR1 SGHTS and CDR2 YDEGEE. V lost 0 bases, J lost 0 bases, and 6 bases lay in between. The CDR3 DNA reads TGTGCCAGCAGCTTGGGTGCAGCAACTAATGAAAAACTGTTTTTT. Translating gives CASSLGAATNEKLFF. Complete variable domain (other parts from reference TRBV5-8 and TRBJ1-4): EAGVTQSPTHLIKTRGQQATLRCSPISGHTSVYWYQQALGLGLQFLLWYDEGEERNRGNFPPRFSGRQFPNYSSELNVNALELEDSALYLCASSLGAATNEKLFFGSGTQLSVL.

V gene TRBV27 combines with J gene TRBJ1-5; D might be TRBD1 (6 bases). Per the germline V gene, CDR1 is MNHEY and CDR2 is SMNVEV (reference sequence). Trimming pared 0 bases from V and 7 bases from J, leaving 16 bases between. This CDR3 contains 16 residues. This CDR3 reads CASSLSTTGARQPQHF. CDR3 DNA: TGTGCCAGCAGTTTATCGACTACGGGGGCCCGGCAGCCCCAGCATTTT.

This chain connects TRBV23-1 to TRBJ1-6; D may be TRBD1 (6 bases). TRBV23-1 is reported as an ORF; its role is uncertain. The CDR3 has 14 residues. V was clipped by 2 bases and J by 8 bases, with 10 bases between them. The CDR3 loop is CASSQGTRDSPLHF. In DNA form, the CDR3 reads TGCGCCAGCAGTCAAGGGACACGAGATTCACCCCTCCACTTT.

The chain combines TRBV30 with TRBJ2-5; D is unresolved. The CDR3 is 13 residues long. Germline values: CDR1 GTSNPN, CDR2 SVGIG (reference sequence). V lost 5 bases and J 0 bases, leaving 10 bases between the germline ends. The CDR3 here is CAWDFTYQETQYF. In DNA, the CDR3 is TGTGCCTGGGACTTTACCTACCAAGAGACCCAGTACTTC.

The chain recombines TRBV6-1 with TRBJ2-2; TRBD2 matches 11 bases. The CDR3 is 18 residues long. With 2 bases clipped from V and 0 bases from J, the junction kept 5 bases outside the gene matches. The germline gives CDR1 MNHNS, CDR2 SASEGT. Written as DNA, the CDR3 is TGTGCCAGCAGTGAATCCATAGCGGGAGGGACGAACACCGGGGAGCTGTTTTTT. Protein: CASSESIAGGTNTGELFF.

The chain has TRBV7-3 and TRBJ1-2, with 9 bases identical to TRBD1. Germline CDR1 is SGHTA and CDR2 is FQGTGA. CDR3 size: 14 residues. Losses at the gene ends were 5 bases for V and 7 bases for J; bases not matched to a gene: 8. CDR3: CASSQGQGSGGYTF. CDR3 DNA sequence: TGTGCCAGCAGCCAAGGACAGGGGAGTGGTGGCTACACCTTC.

This sequence joins TRBV19 and TRBJ2-5, with 8 nucleotides matching TRBD1. The J call may be wrong; the DNA end is better matched by TRBJ2-7. The CDR3 extends over 14 amino acids. Germline lookup yields CDR1 LNHDA and CDR2 SQIVND (reference sequence). This CDR3 reads CASSPGTGAYEQYF. The DNA for the CDR3 is TGTGCCAGTAGTCCAGGGACAGGTGCCTACGAGCAGTACTTC.

The rearrangement joins TRBV9 to TRBJ1-2; D is unresolved. With 3 bases removed from V and 5 bases from J, the gap between germline ends came to 11 bases. This CDR3 contains 13 residues. Looked up from germline, CDR1 is SGDLS and CDR2 is YYNGEE. CDR3 loop: CASSGGPGYGYTF. The CDR3 DNA follows: TGTGCCAGCAGCGGCGGCCCTGGATATGGCTACACCTTC. Based on the CDR3 plus reference TRBV9 and TRBJ1-2, the full variable domain is DSGVTQTPKHLITATGQRVTLRCSPRSGDLSVYWYQQSLDQGLQFLIQYYNGEERAKGNILERFSAQQFPDLHSELNLSSLELGDSALYFCASSGGPGYGYTFGSGTRLTVV.

The chain uses TRBV20-1 and TRBJ1-2; D gene ambiguous. This CDR3 has 11 residues. In germline, CDR1 is DFQATT, CDR2 SNEGSKA (reference sequence). The chain's CDR3 is CSAFGVGGYTF. The CDR3 region has the DNA TGCAGCGCCTTCGGAGTAGGAGGCTACACCTTC.

This chain joins TRBV28 and TRBJ1-5; D gene unclear. This CDR3 is 14 amino acids long. V lost 5 bases, J lost 0 bases, and 8 bases lay in between. Germline lookup yields CDR1 MDHEN and CDR2 SYDVKM. Here the CDR3 reads CASSTPYSNQPQHF. The CDR3 coding sequence is TGTGCCAGCAGTACGCCTTATAGCAATCAGCCCCAGCATTTT.

The chain couples TRBV9 to TRBJ1-2; the D gene is possibly TRBD1 (6 bases). Per the germline V gene, CDR1 is SGDLS and CDR2 is YYNGEE. The CDR3 extends over 16 amino acids. Between the trimmed V and J ends, which lost 0 bases and 3 bases, there was a span of 15 bases. CDR3 DNA sequence: TGTGCCAGCAGCGTAGGGGGGGCACTGGCCGACTATGGCTACACCTTC. This sequence encodes CASSVGGALADYGYTF.

The V and J genes are TRBV11-2 and TRBJ2-6; D ambiguous. CDR1 is SGHAT, CDR2 FQNNGV, per germline. CDR3 length: 16 residues. Trimming removed 5 bases from V and 2 bases from J, with 13 bases in between. DNA of the CDR3: TGTGCCAGCAGCCCCCTTATCCAGACTGGGGCCAACGTCCTGACTTTC. Translation: CASSPLIQTGANVLTF.

V and J are TRBV12-5 and TRBJ2-3; D perhaps matches TRBD1 (6 bases). The CDR3 is 14 amino acids. Per germline, CDR1 LGHNT and CDR2 FRNRAP. Trimming removed 7 bases at V and 2 bases at J, with 13 bases between. CDR3: CASALGGITDTQYF. In nucleotides, the CDR3 is TGTGCTAGTGCCTTAGGGGGAATCACAGATACGCAGTATTTT.